The T cell receptor beta chain described here comes from a study of blood T cell repertoires in COVID-19. TCRdb keeps only in-frame clones here, not all; method: immunoSEQ multiplex PCR. The table includes fewer than 250,000 clones, 88% detected once. The trim removed 3 bases at V and 0 bases at J, leaving 6 bases unmatched. CDR1 and CDR2 from the germline V gene are SGHRS and YFSETQ. The CDR3 length is 18 residues. Exposed study participants had met a COVID-19 case within 2 weeks before entry. The TCR originated in a young woman who had been exposed to COVID-19. Sequenced material: PBMCs or T cells enriched from blood (not recorded which). V and J are TRBV5-1 and TRBJ2-1; 13 bases agree with TRBD2. Here the CDR3 DNA reads TGCGCCAGCAGCTACGGACTAGCGGGGGCTAGCTCCTACAATGAGCAGTTCTTC. Its translation is CASSYGLAGASSYNEQFF.